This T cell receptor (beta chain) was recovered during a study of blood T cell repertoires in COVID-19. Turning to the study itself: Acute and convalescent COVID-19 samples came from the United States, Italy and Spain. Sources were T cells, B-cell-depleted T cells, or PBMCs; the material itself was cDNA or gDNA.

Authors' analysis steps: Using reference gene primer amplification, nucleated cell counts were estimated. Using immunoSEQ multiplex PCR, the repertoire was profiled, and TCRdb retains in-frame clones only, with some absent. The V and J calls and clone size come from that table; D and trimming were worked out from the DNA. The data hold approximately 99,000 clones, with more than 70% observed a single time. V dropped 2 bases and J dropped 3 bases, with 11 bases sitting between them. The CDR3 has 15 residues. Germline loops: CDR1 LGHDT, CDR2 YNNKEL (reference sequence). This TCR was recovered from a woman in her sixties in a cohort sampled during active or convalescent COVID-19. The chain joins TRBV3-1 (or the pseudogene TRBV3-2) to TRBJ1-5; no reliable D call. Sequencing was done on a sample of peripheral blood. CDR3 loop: CASSQTRFTNQPQHF. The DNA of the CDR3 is TGTGCCAGCAGCCAAACTAGGTTCACCAATCAGCCCCAGCATTTT.